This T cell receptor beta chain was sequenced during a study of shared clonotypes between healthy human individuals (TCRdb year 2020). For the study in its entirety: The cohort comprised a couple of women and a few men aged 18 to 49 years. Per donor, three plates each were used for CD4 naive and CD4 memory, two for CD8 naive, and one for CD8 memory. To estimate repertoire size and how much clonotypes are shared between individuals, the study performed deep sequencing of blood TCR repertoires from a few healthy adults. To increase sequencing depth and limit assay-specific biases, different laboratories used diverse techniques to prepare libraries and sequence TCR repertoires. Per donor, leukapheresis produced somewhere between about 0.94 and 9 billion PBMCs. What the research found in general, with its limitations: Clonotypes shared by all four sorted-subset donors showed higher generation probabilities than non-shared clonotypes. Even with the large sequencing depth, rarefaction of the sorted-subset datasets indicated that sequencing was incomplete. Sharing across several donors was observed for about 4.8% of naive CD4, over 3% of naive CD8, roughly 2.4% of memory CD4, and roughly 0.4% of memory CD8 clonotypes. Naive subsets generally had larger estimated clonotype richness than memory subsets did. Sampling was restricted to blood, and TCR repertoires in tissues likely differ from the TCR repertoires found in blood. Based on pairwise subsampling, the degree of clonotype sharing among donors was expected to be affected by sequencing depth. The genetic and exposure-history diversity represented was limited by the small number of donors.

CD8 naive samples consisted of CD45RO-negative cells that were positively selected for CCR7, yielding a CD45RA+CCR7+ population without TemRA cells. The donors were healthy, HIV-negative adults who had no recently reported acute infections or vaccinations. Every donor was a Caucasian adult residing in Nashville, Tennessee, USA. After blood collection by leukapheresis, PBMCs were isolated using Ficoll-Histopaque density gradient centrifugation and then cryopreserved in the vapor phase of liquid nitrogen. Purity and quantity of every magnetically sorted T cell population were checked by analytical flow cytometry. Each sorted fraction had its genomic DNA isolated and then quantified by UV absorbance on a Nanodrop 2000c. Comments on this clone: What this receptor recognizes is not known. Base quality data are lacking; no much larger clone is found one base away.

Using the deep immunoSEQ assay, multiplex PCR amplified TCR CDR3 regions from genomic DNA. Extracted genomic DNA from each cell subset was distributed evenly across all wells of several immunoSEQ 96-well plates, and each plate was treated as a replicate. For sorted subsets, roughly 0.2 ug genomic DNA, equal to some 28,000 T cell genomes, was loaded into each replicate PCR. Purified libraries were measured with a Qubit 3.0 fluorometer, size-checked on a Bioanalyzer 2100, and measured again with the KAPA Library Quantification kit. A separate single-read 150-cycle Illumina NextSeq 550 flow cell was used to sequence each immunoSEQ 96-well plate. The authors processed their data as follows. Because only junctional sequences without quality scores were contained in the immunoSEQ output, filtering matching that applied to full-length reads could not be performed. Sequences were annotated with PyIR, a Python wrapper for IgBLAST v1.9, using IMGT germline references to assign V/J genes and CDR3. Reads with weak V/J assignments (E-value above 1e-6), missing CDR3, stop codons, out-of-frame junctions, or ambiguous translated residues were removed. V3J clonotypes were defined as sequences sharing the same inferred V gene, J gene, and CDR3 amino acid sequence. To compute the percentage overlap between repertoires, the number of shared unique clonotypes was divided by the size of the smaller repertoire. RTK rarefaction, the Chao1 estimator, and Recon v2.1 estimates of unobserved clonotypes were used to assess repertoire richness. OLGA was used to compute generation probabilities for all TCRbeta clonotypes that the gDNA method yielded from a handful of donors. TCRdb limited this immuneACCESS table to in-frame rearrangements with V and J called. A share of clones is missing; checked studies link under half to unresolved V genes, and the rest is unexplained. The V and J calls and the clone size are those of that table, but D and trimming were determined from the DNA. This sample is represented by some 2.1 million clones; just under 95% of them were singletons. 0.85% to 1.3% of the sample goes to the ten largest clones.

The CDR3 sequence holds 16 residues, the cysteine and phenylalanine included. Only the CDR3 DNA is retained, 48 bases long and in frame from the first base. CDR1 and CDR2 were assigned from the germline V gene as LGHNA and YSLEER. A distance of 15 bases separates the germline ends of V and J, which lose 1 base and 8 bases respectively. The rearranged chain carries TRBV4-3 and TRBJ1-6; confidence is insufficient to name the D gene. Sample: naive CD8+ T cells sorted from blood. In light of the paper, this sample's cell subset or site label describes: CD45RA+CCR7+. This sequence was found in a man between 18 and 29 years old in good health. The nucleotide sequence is TGCGCCAGCAGCCAAGGCCCGGGCCTCTGGGATTCACCCCTCCACTTT. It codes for CASSQGPGLWDSPLHF.